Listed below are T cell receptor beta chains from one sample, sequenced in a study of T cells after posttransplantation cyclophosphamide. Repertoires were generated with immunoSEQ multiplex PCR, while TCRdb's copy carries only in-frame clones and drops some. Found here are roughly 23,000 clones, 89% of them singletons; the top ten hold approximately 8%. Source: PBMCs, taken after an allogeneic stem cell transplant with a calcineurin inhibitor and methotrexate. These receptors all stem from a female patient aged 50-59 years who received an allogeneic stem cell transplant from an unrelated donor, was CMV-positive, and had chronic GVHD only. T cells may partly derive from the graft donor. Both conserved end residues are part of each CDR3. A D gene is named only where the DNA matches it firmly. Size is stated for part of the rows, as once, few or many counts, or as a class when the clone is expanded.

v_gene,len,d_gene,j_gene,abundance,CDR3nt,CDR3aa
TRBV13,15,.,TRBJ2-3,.,TGTGCCAGCCGCCGGGTTCTGATACTCACAGATACGCAGTATTTT,CASRRVLILTDTQYF
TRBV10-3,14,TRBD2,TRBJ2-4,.,TGTGCCATCAGTACGCCTGGACTAGAAAACATTCAGTACTTC,CAISTPGLENIQYF
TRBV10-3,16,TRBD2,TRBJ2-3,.,TGTGCCATCAGTGACACTAGCGGGAGGAAGGAAGATACGCAGTATTTT,CAISDTSGRKEDTQYF
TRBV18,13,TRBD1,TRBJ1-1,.,TGTGCCAGCTCTCCAGGGGGCAACACTGAAGCTTTCTTT,CASSPGGNTEAFF
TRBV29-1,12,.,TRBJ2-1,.,TGCAGCGTTGTGCGTAGCCGGGATGAGCAGTTCTTC,CSVVRSRDEQFF
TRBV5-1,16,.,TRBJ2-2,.,TGCGCCAGCAGCTTGGGGGCGGGGAGACGCACCGGGGAGCTGTTTTTT,CASSLGAGRRTGELFF
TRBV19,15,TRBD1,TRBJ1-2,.,TGTGCCAGTAGTATAAGGGGACAGGGGATCTATGGCTACACCTTC,CASSIRGQGIYGYTF
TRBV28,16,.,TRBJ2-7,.,TGTGCCAGCAGTTCCCCCCAGGGGTGGGGGACCTACGAGCAGTACTTC,CASSSPQGWGTYEQYF
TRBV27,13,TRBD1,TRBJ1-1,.,TGTGCCAGCAGTTTATCTCGACAGGGGAAAGCTTTCTTT,CASSLSRQGKAFF
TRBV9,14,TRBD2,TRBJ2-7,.,TGTGCCAGCAGCGGAGGTAGCGGGTTCTACGAGCAGTACTTC,CASSGGSGFYEQYF
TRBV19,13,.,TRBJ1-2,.,TGTGCCAGTACACAACAGGGCGTCTATGGCTACACCTTC,CASTQQGVYGYTF
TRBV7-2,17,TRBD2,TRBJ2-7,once,TGTGCCAGCAGCCCAAGTTATCCGGGACTAGCGTGGGACGAGCAGTACTTC,CASSPSYPGLAWDEQYF
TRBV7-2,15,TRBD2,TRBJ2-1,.,TGTGCCAGCAGCTTAACCTCGCGGGAGACCAATGAGCAGTTCTTC,CASSLTSRETNEQFF
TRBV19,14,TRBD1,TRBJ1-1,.,TGTGCCAGTCGCGTGGACAGGCGGGGCACTGAAGCTTTCTTT,CASRVDRRGTEAFF
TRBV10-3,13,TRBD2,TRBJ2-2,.,TGTGCCATCAGTGGGACTAGCGCCGGGGAGCTGTTTTTT,CAISGTSAGELFF
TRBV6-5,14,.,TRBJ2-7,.,TGTGCCAGCAGTTCGGCGGTAGACTCCTACGAGCAGTACTTC,CASSSAVDSYEQYF
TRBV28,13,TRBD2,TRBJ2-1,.,TGTGCCAGCAGTTCAGACCCAACTAGCGGGAGATTCTTC,CASSSDPTSGRFF
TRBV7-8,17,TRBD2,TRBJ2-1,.,TGTGCCAGCAGCTTAATTGTTAGCGGGAGGGCCCTTAATGAGCAGTTCTTC,CASSLIVSGRALNEQFF
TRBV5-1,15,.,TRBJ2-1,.,TGCGCCAGCAGTTCGATAGCGGCCTCCTACAATGAGCAGTTCTTC,CASSSIAASYNEQFF
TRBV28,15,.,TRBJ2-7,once,TGTGCCAGCAGTTTTATTTCAGGATCTTCCTACGAGCAGTACTTC,CASSFISGSSYEQYF
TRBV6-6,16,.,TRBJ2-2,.,TGTGCCAGCAGCGACCCAATCGGAGTGAACACCGGGGAGCTGTTTTTT,CASSDPIGVNTGELFF
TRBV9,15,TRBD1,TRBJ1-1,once,TGTGCCAGCAGCCTCAGACAGGGGGCCAACACTGAAGCTTTCTTT,CASSLRQGANTEAFF
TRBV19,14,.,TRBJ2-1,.,TGTGCCAGTAGTATACAGGGGGGTCACAATGAGCAGTTCTTC,CASSIQGGHNEQFF
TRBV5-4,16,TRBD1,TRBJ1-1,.,TGTGCCAGCAGCTTCGGACAGGGGAAGGTGAACACTGAAGCTTTCTTT,CASSFGQGKVNTEAFF
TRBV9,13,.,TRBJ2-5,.,TGTGCCAGCAGCGTTACAGGGCGGGAGACCCAGTACTTC,CASSVTGRETQYF
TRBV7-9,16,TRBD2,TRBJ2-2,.,TGTGCCAGCAGCTTCCGGCTAGCGGTAAACACCGGGGAGCTGTTTTTT,CASSFRLAVNTGELFF
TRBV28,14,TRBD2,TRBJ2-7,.,TGTGCCAGCAGTGCGCCTCAGCGGGAGCACGAGCAGTACTTC,CASSAPQREHEQYF
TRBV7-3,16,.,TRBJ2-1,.,TGTGCCAGCAGCTTACGTCGTGAGACAGGGAGGAATGAGCAGTTCTTC,CASSLRRETGRNEQFF
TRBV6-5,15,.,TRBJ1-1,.,TGTGCCAGCATCCAACGGCTGGAGGGCAATAGTGAAGCTTTCTTT,CASIQRLEGNSEAFF
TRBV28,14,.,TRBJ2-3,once,TGTGCCAGCAGTTTCGGTACTAGCACAGATACGCAGTATTTT,CASSFGTSTDTQYF
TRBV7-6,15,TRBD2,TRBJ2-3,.,TGTGCCAGCAGCTGGCTAGCGGGAGACACAGATACGCAGTATTTT,CASSWLAGDTDTQYF
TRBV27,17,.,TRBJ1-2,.,TGTGCCAGCAGTTTGGACACGCGGCAGAGACACATTTATGGCTACACCTTC,CASSLDTRQRHIYGYTF
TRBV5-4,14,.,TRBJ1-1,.,TGTGCCAGCAGCCCCGAGGCCCTGAACACTGAAGCTTTCTTT,CASSPEALNTEAFF
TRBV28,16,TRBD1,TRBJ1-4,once,TGTGCCAGCAGTCGCTGGAGGCTCACAGGGGACGAAAAACTGTTTTTT,CASSRWRLTGDEKLFF
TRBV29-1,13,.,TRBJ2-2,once,TGCAGCGCTACCCGACTAGGCACCGGGGAGCTGTTTTTT,CSATRLGTGELFF
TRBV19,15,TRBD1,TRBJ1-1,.,TGTGCCAGTAGTAACTACAGGGGGGTGAGCACTGAAGCTTTCTTT,CASSNYRGVSTEAFF
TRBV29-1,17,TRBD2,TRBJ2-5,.,TGCAGCGTTGAAGATGGGGGACTAGCGGGACAAGGGGAGACCCAGTACTTC,CSVEDGGLAGQGETQYF
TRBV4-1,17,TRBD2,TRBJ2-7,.,TGCGCCAGCAGGCCAAGTCATGCGGATCTAGCGGCGTACGAGCAGTACTTC,CASRPSHADLAAYEQYF
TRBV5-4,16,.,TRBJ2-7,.,TGTGCCAGCAGCTTGGATAATAGTCTCCAGGGTCGGGAGCAGTACTTC,CASSLDNSLQGREQYF
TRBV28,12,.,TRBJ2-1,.,TGTGCCAGCAGTGACCGGAGCAATGAGCAGTTCTTC,CASSDRSNEQFF